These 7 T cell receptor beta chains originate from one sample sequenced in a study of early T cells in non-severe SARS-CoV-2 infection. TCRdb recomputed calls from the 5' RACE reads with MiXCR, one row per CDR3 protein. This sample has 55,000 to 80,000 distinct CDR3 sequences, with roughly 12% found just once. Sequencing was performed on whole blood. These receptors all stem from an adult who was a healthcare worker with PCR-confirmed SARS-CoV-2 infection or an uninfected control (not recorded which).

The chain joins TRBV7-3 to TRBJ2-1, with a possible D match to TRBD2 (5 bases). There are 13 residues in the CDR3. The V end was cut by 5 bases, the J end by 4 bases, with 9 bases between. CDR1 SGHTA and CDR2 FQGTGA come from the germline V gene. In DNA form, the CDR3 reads TGTGCCAGCAGCCGGGGAGTATACAATGAGCAGTTCTTC. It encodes CASSRGVYNEQFF.

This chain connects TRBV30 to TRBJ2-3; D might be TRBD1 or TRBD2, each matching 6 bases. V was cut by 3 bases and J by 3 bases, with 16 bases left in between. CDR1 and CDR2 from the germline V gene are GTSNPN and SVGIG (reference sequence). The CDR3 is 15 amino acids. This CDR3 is CAWSAGGTTTDTQYF. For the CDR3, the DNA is TGTGCCTGGAGCGCTGGGGGGACAACAACAGATACGCAGTATTTT.

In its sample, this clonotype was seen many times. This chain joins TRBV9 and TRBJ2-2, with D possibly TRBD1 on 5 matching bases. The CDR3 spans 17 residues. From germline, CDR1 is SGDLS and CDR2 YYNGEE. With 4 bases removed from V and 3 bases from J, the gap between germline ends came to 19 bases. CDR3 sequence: CASSLPVGASHTGELFF. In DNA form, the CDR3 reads TGTGCCAGCAGCCTCCCGGTTGGGGCAAGTCACACCGGGGAGCTGTTTTTT.

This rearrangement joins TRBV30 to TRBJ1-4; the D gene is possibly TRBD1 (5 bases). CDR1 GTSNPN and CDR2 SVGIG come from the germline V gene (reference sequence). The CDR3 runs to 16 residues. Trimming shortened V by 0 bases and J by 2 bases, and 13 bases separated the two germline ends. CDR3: CAWSVAGQGTNEKLFF. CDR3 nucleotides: TGTGCCTGGAGTGTGGCGGGGCAGGGTACTAATGAAAAACTGTTTTTT.

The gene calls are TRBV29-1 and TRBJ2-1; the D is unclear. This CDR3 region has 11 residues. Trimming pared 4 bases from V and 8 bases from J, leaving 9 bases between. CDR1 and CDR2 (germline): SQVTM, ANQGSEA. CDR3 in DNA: TGCAGCGTTGCCCCAAGTGATGAGCAGTTCTTC. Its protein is CSVAPSDEQFF.

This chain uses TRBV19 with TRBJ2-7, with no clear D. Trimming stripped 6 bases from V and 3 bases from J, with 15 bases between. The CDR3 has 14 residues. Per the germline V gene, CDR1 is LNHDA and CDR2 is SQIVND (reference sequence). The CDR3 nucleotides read TGTGCCAGTAGCTTTCAGGAAGGGTTCTACGAGCAGTACTTC. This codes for CASSFQEGFYEQYF.

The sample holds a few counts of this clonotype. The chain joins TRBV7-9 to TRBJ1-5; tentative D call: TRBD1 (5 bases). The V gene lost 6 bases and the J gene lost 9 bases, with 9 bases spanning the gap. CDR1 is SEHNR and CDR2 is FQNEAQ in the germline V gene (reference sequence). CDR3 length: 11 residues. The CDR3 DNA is TGTGCCAGCAGGGGGGTTTGGCCCCAGCATTTT. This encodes CASRGVWPQHF.